The present T cell receptor (beta chain) was sequenced within a study of T cells in Graves' hyperthyroidism and ophthalmopathy. Notes on the study in general: A model of 13 V-J pairs discriminated ophthalmopathy from stable hyperthyroidism. Clonotypes that were expanded in thyroid above 0.001 mostly appeared in blood too.

The PBMCs were sourced from fresh peripheral blood (about 10 ml). Germline V gene sequence: CDR1 SGHRS, CDR2 YFSETQ. The CDR3 contains 14 residues. This clonotype was detected only a few times. Its specificity is not known. One end of the junction fails to match germline, which may point to a read error. Amplified regions were TCR beta CDR3 sequences from RNA transcripts. First-round RT-PCR targeting the TCR CDR3 was performed with the HTBI primer set. Via MiXCR, TCRdb re-called the multiplex PCR reads, giving one row per CDR3 protein. The top ten hold roughly 29% of the sample, which has more than 150,000 distinct CDR3 sequences, more than 15% seen once.

The chain couples TRBV5-1 to TRBJ2-5; TRBD1 matches 11 bases. The sequenced sample was blood. The sequence came from a woman in her 50s with Graves' hyperthyroidism. CDR3: CASSQDRGRETRYF. In DNA form, the CDR3 reads TGCGCCAGCAGCCAGGACAGGGGGCGAGAGACCCGGTACTTC.